This is a list of T cell receptor beta chains from one sample in a study of shared clonotypes between healthy human individuals. Here immunoSEQ multiplex PCR was the method, and the copy in TCRdb shows in-frame clones only, minus some. The sample shows hundreds of thousands of clones, about 96% of them seen only once. The sample consisted of memory CD8+ T cells sorted from blood. These receptors originate from a man aged 25-40 years in good health. CDR3s leave out the opening cysteine and the closing phenylalanine or tryptophan. The order of the fields is V gene, J gene, CDR3 protein.

>TRBV15|TRBJ2-1
ATSRAYNEQF
>TRBV19|TRBJ1-2
ASTPGRGRGLGYT
>TRBV6-1|TRBJ1-1
ASSDGWGTEAF
>TRBV18|TRBJ2-3
ASSPGTADTQY
>TRBV5-1|TRBJ2-7
ASSSEAPTYEQY
>TRBV29-1|TRBJ2-3
SVARGRTDTQY
>TRBV4-2|TRBJ2-2
ASSQVQGMTGELF
>TRBV5-1|TRBJ2-3
ASRSSAGTDTQY
>TRBV11-2|TRBJ2-1
ASSLAGTNEQF
>TRBV5-1|TRBJ1-1
ASRMGPEAF
>TRBV4-1|TRBJ2-1
ASSQPGANEQF
>TRBV6-5|TRBJ2-1
ASSQLAPYNEQF
>TRBV6-1|TRBJ1-3
ASSTGAHSGNTIY
>TRBV6-6|TRBJ1-2
ASSSFTGVGYGYT
>TRBV5-6|TRBJ1-5
ASSYAGGPQPQH
>TRBV2|TRBJ2-7
ASSVQYEQY
>TRBV5-1|TRBJ2-3
ASSFGQGSTDTQY
>TRBV6-1|TRBJ1-2
ASSPTGRNYGYT